Shown below are 26 T cell receptor beta chains from a single sample sequenced in a study of blood T cell repertoires in COVID-19. Produced via immunoSEQ multiplex PCR; TCRdb's table is partial and in-frame only. Here the sample spans more than 250,000 clones, 90% being singletons. Sequencing was done on a sample of PBMCs or T cells enriched from blood (not recorded which). The receptors were gathered from a woman aged 18-29 years with acute COVID-19.

The chain has TRBV19 and TRBJ2-1; D is perhaps TRBD2 (5 bases). Germline CDR1 is LNHDA and CDR2 is SQIVND (reference sequence). The CDR3 is made up of 14 amino acids. The V end was cut by 7 bases, the J end by 7 bases, with 17 bases between. The CDR3 is CASKKFSGGNEQFF. CDR3 sequence (DNA): TGTGCCAGTAAAAAATTCAGTGGCGGGAATGAGCAGTTCTTC.

V usage is TRBV19 and J usage is TRBJ1-5; 7 bases match TRBD1. CDR1 is LNHDA and CDR2 is SQIVND in the germline V gene (reference sequence). Trimming at V came to 6 bases and at J to 9 bases, leaving 14 bases not matched to a gene. CDR3 length equals 15 residues. Written as DNA, the CDR3 is TGTGCCAGTAGCGCAGGGGGACCGGCCTTTCGGCCCCAGCATTTT. Translated: CASSAGGPAFRPQHF. Using reference TRBV19 and TRBJ1-5 for the parts outside the CDR3, the full variable domain is DGGITQSPKYLFRKEGQNVTLSCEQNLNHDAMYWYRQDPGQGLRLIYYSQIVNDFQKGDIAEGYSVSREKKESFPLTVTSAQKNPTAFYLCASSAGGPAFRPQHFGDGTRLSIL.

The chain has TRBV7-9 and TRBJ2-5; 7 nucleotides align to TRBD1. The length of the CDR3 is 16 residues. Germline CDR1 is SEHNR and CDR2 is FQNEAQ (reference sequence). V shed 2 bases and J 5 bases; nucleotides not matched to a gene: 11. The CDR3 coding sequence is TGTGCCAGCAGCTTAAGCTTGCGACAGGGCTGGGAGACCCAGTACTTC. Protein product: CASSLSLRQGWETQYF.

This chain connects TRBV19 to TRBJ2-3; 8 bases map to TRBD1. After removal of 6 bases from V and 2 bases from J, the junction contained 7 bases not matched to a gene. The CDR3 runs to 15 residues. Germline CDR1 is LNHDA and CDR2 is SQIVND (reference sequence). The CDR3 DNA sequence: TGTGCCAGTAGGAATATGGACAGGGACACAGATACGCAGTATTTT. Its protein is CASRNMDRDTDTQYF.

Here the CDR3 reads CASRPDRNTDTQYF. The CDR3 region has the DNA TGTGCCAGCAGACCGGACAGAAACACAGATACGCAGTATTTT. This sequence joins TRBV6-5 and TRBJ2-3, with D possibly matching TRBD1 (6 bases). CDR3 size: 14 residues. V lost 6 bases and J lost 2, with 12 bases in between. Germline-derived CDR1 and CDR2 are MNHEY and SVGAGI.

The J gene is TRBJ1-4, the V gene TRBV28, with D tentatively TRBD1 (6 bases). V dropped 2 bases and J dropped 8 bases, with 15 bases sitting between them. The CDR3 is 15 amino acids. The V gene's germline CDR1 is MDHEN and CDR2 SYDVKM. The CDR3 DNA is TGTGCCAGCAGTTTAATGGGGGCAGGTGGGGAAAAACTGTTTTTT. Its protein is CASSLMGAGGEKLFF.

V is TRBV5-1 and J is TRBJ1-1, with 8 bases that match TRBD1. The CDR3 sequence is 14 residues long. J gave up 6 bases and V 4 bases, and 8 bases lay outside the gene matches. Germline loops: CDR1 SGHRS, CDR2 YFSETQ. CDR3 nucleotide sequence: TGCGCCAGCAGCGATCAACAGGGGGAAGCTGAAGCTTTCTTT. This codes for CASSDQQGEAEAFF.

Only one count was recorded for this clone. The chain has TRBV12-3 or TRBV12-4 and TRBJ2-1; D unclear. The CDR3 is made up of 13 amino acids. The germline V and J ends were trimmed by 8 bases and 3 bases, with 11 bases remaining between them. The CDR3: CASQTKHYNEQFF. CDR3 DNA sequence: TGTGCCAGCCAGACAAAGCACTACAATGAGCAGTTCTTC.

For this clone: The identical CDR3 is also encoded by other nucleotide sequences in the sample. This chain connects TRBV5-1 to TRBJ2-7, with 7 bases that match TRBD1. This CDR3 region has 14 residues. Per the germline V gene, CDR1 is SGHRS and CDR2 is YFSETQ. V shed 0 bases and J 2 bases; nucleotides not matched to a gene: 2. CDR3 bases: TGCGCCAGCAGCTTGGGAAGGGGGCCCTACGAGCAGTACTTC. It is translated as CASSLGRGPYEQYF.

This sequence joins TRBV5-1 and TRBJ2-2; 9 nucleotides line up with TRBD1. The CDR3 consists of 15 residues. The ends lost 4 bases at V and 5 bases at J; junction bases unmatched: 6. Germline V gene lookup returns CDR1 SGHRS and CDR2 YFSETQ. DNA for the CDR3: TGCGCCAGCAGCCCTATACAGGGGGCGACCGGGGAGCTGTTTTTT. Translation gives CASSPIQGATGELFF.

J is TRBJ1-1 and V is TRBV2; 7 bases agree with TRBD1. Germline trimming cut 6 bases from V and 3 bases from J; bases unmatched to any gene: 13. CDR3 length equals 16 residues. Per germline, CDR1 SNHLY and CDR2 FYNNEI. CDR3 protein: CASSVQQGSTYTEAFF. The CDR3 region has the DNA TGTGCCAGCAGCGTACAACAGGGGAGCACTTACACTGAAGCTTTCTTT.

This chain joins TRBV28 and TRBJ1-5, with a weak D call TRBD1 (6 bases). CDR3 length: 16 residues. Per germline, CDR1 MDHEN and CDR2 SYDVKM. Trimming left V 8 bases short and J 6 bases short, with 23 bases between. The CDR3 region is CASGALRIDRTQPQHF. CDR3 bases: TGTGCCAGCGGAGCCCTAAGAATCGACAGGACTCAGCCCCAGCATTTT.

This clone was detected a few times. The chain combines TRBV27 with TRBJ1-1, with a tentative D call TRBD1 (6 bases). The CDR3 sequence is 16 residues long. CDR1 is MNHEY, CDR2 SMNVEV, per germline (reference sequence). V gave up 0 bases and J gave up 0 bases, with 11 bases separating them. The CDR3 loop reads CASSLSRTVMNTEAFF. The DNA of the CDR3 is TGTGCCAGCAGTTTATCGCGGACAGTAATGAACACTGAAGCTTTCTTT.

This clone was seen only once. J is TRBJ2-7 and V is TRBV15, with TRBD2 identical over 10 bases. V lost 2 bases, J lost 4 bases, and 11 bases stayed unmatched. The germline V gene encodes CDR1 LNHNV and CDR2 YYDKDF (reference sequence). The CDR3 runs to 17 residues. Here the CDR3 reads CATSRKLAGRERYEQYF. In DNA, the CDR3 is TGTGCCACCAGCAGAAAACTAGCGGGAAGAGAGAGGTACGAGCAGTACTTC.

This chain joins TRBV29-1 and TRBJ1-3, with TRBD1 identical over 8 bases. The length of the CDR3 is 16 residues. The V and J ends lost 4 bases and 0 bases, in that order; junction bases with no gene match: 8. The germline V gene has CDR1 SQVTM and CDR2 ANQGSEA. The CDR3 here is CSVADTGTGSGNTIYF. As DNA, the CDR3 is TGCAGCGTTGCCGACACAGGGACAGGCTCTGGAAACACCATATATTTT.

The rearrangement uses TRBV28 and TRBJ1-4; the D gene is possibly TRBD1 (6 bases). The germline CDR1 and CDR2 sequences are MDHEN and SYDVKM. CDR3 length equals 13 residues. Trimming removed 5 bases from V and 8 bases from J, with 12 bases in between. The CDR3 DNA reads as TGTGCCAGCAGTGCTACAGGGCGGGAAAAACTGTTTTTT. Encoded protein: CASSATGREKLFF.

The chain employs TRBV18 and TRBJ1-2; TRBD1 aligns across 8 bases. V lost 3 bases, J lost 2 bases, and 5 bases stayed unmatched. This CDR3 has 15 residues. Germline-derived CDR1 and CDR2 are KGHSH and LQKENI. This CDR3 is CASSPETGANYGYTF. The CDR3, as DNA: TGTGCCAGCTCACCGGAGACAGGGGCAAACTATGGCTACACCTTC. The full variable domain, with the rest looked up from reference TRBV18 and TRBJ1-2, is NAGVMQNPRHLVRRRGQEARLRCSPMKGHSHVYWYRQLPEEGLKFMVYLQKENIIDESGMPKERFSAEFPKEGPSILRIQQVVRGDSAAYFCASSPETGANYGYTFGSGTRLTVV.

This clone came up a few times. This rearrangement joins TRBV6-1 to TRBJ1-1; D ambiguous. The V end lost 0 bases, the J end lost 4 bases, and 9 bases lay between the germline ends. This CDR3 spans 14 amino acids. Germline V CDR1 and CDR2: MNHNS, SASEGT. Here the CDR3 DNA reads TGTGCCAGCAGTGAAGCTCCTAGGCCCACTGAAGCTTTCTTT. Translated: CASSEAPRPTEAFF.

V gene TRBV5-1 combines with J gene TRBJ1-1; perhaps TRBD1 as D (6 bases). Germline V gene lookup returns CDR1 SGHRS and CDR2 YFSETQ. Deletions cut 4 bases from V and 4 bases from J, with 11 bases between. The CDR3 length is 13 residues. CDR3 protein: CASSPGASTEAFF. The CDR3 DNA sequence: TGCGCCAGCAGCCCAGGGGCTAGCACTGAAGCTTTCTTT. Filled out from reference TRBV5-1 and TRBJ1-1, the complete variable domain reads KAGVTQTPRYLIKTRGQQVTLSCSPISGHRSVSWYQQTPGQGLQFLFEYFSETQRNKGNFPGRFSGRQFSNSRSEMNVSTLELGDSALYLCASSPGASTEAFFGQGTRLTVV.

In this sample, this clone turned up once. The chain carries TRBV5-8 and TRBJ1-4, with D unresolved. The CDR3 totals 13 residues. Germline CDR1 and CDR2: SGHTS and YDEGEE. V lost 4 bases to trimming and J lost 7 bases, with 11 bases between them. The DNA for the CDR3 is TGTGCCAGCAGCAGCCCCGCGCCTGAAAAACTGTTTTTT. Its protein product is CASSSPAPEKLFF.

This clone was observed a single time. The CDR3 DNA reads TGTGCCAGCAGGGCAGGGGGTAGGACTGAAGCTTTCTTT. Translation gives CASRAGGRTEAFF. V is TRBV2 and J is TRBJ1-1, with 7 positions matching TRBD1. This CDR3 is built from 13 residues. Germline V CDR1 and CDR2: SNHLY, FYNNEI. After removal of 6 bases from V and 5 bases from J, the junction contained 6 bases not matched to a gene.

The chain has TRBV30 and TRBJ1-3, with D unclear. CDR1 and CDR2 from the germline V gene are GTSNPN and SVGIG (reference sequence). With 0 bases removed from V and 0 bases from J, the gap between germline ends came to 9 bases. The CDR3 totals 15 residues. The CDR3 nucleotides are TGTGCCTGGAGTGTAGGGAGAAGCTCTGGAAACACCATATATTTT. This translates into CAWSVGRSSGNTIYF.

This clone was seen only a few times. The chain combines TRBV19 with TRBJ1-5; D is perhaps TRBD1 (5 bases). The germline V gene encodes CDR1 LNHDA and CDR2 SQIVND (reference sequence). Trimming removed 9 bases at V and 2 bases at J, with 14 bases between. The CDR3 contains 14 residues. For the CDR3, the DNA is TGTGCCAGCGACGTGGGGCTTGGCAATCAGCCCCAGCATTTT. Translated, it gives CASDVGLGNQPQHF. The full variable domain, with the rest looked up from reference TRBV19 and TRBJ1-5, is DGGITQSPKYLFRKEGQNVTLSCEQNLNHDAMYWYRQDPGQGLRLIYYSQIVNDFQKGDIAEGYSVSREKKESFPLTVTSAQKNPTAFYLCASDVGLGNQPQHFGDGTRLSIL.

The V and J genes are TRBV29-1 and TRBJ1-2; D is undetermined. The germline V gene has CDR1 SQVTM and CDR2 ANQGSEA. The CDR3 totals 17 residues. Trimming stripped 2 bases from V and 0 bases from J, with 19 bases between. The CDR3 sequence: CSVEYAGLFESNYGYTF. The CDR3 DNA sequence: TGCAGCGTTGAATATGCGGGCCTCTTCGAATCTAACTATGGCTACACCTTC.

J is TRBJ2-2 and V is TRBV5-1; D may be TRBD2 (5 bases). The CDR3 sequence is 14 residues long. Trimming took off 3 bases at V and 4 bases at J, with 10 bases between the two ends. The V gene's germline CDR1 is SGHRS and CDR2 YFSETQ. The CDR3: CASSSERITGELFF. CDR3 nucleotides: TGCGCCAGCAGCTCGGAGCGGATCACCGGGGAGCTGTTTTTT.

This clone appeared a few times. This chain links TRBV19 with TRBJ1-5; 7 nucleotides match TRBD1. The CDR3 has 13 amino acids. Trimming cost V 7 bases and J 9 bases; bases outside gene matches: 9. Germline CDR1 reads LNHDA; CDR2 reads SQIVND (reference sequence). The CDR3 loop is CASTDREIGPQHF. The CDR3 bases are TGTGCCAGTACCGACAGGGAAATAGGGCCCCAGCATTTT.